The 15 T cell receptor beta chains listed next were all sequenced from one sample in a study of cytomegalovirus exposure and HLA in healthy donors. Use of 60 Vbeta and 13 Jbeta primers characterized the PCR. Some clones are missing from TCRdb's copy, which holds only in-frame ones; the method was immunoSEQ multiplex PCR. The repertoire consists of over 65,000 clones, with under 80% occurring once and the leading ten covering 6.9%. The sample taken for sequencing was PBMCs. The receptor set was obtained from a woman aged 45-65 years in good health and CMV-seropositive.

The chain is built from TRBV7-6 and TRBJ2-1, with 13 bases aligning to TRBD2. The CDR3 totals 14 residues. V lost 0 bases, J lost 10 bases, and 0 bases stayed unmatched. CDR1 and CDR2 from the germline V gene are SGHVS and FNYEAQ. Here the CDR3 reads CASSLAGLAGEQFF. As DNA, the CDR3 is TGTGCCAGCAGCTTAGCGGGACTAGCGGGGGAGCAGTTCTTC.

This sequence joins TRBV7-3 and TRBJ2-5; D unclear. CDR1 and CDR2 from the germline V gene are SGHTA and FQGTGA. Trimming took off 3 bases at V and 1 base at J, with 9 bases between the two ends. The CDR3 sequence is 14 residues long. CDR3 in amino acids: CASSFLGLQETQYF. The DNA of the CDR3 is TGTGCCAGCAGCTTCCTGGGCCTCCAAGAGACCCAGTACTTC.

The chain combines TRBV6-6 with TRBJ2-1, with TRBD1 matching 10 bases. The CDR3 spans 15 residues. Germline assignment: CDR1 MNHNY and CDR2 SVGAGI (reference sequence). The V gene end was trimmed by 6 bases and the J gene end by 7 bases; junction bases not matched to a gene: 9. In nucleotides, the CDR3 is TGTGCCAGCAGAGCCCGGGACAGGGGACTTAATGAGCAGTTCTTC. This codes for CASRARDRGLNEQFF.

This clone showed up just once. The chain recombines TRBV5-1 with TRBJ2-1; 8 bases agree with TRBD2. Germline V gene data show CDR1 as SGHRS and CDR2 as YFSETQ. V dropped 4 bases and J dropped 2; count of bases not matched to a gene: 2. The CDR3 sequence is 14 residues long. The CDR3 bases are TGCGCCAGCAGCGCCGGGGGGGCCTACAATGAGCAGTTCTTC. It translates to CASSAGGAYNEQFF.

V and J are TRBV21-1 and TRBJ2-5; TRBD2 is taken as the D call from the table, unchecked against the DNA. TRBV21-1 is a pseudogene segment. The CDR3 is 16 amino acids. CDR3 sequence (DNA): TGTGCCAGCAGCGCCTTACCCTCAGGACTTCAAGAGACCCAGTACTTC. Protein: CASSALPSGLQETQYF.

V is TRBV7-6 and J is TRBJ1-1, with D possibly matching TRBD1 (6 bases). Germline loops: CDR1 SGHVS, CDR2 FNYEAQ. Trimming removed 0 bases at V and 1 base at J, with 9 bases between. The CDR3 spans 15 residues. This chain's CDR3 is CASSLAADRNTEAFF. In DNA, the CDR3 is TGTGCCAGCAGCTTAGCCGCGGACAGGAACACTGAAGCTTTCTTT.

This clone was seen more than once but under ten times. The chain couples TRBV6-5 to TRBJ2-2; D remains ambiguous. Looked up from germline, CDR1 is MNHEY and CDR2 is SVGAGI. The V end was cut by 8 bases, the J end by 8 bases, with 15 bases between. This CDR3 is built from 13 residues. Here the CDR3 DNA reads TGTGCCAGCCGGCAGGCCGGTGCGGGGGAGCTGTTTTTT. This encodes CASRQAGAGELFF.

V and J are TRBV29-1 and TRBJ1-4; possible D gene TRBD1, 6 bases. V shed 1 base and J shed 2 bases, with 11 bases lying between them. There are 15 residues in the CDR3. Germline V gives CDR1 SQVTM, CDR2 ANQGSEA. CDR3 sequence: CSVEGSQGTNEKLFF. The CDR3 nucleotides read TGCAGCGTTGAAGGAAGTCAGGGGACTAATGAAAAACTGTTTTTT.

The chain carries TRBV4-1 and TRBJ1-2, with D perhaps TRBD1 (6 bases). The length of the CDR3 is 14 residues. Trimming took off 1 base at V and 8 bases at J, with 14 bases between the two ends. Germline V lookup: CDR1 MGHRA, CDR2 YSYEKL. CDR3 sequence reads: CASSQAGHPEGYTF. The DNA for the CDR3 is TGCGCCAGCAGCCAAGCGGGACACCCGGAGGGCTACACCTTC.

CDR3 in DNA: TGTGCCAGAGCCCCACACCGGGGGAGGGCGGGAGAGACCCAGTACTTC. It specifies CARAPHRGRAGETQYF. The chain is built from TRBV6-4 and TRBJ2-5, with 7 bases lining up with TRBD2. Losses at the gene ends were 9 bases for V and 4 bases for J; bases not matched to a gene: 17. Germline CDR1 reads MRHNA; CDR2 reads SNTAGT. There are 16 residues in the CDR3.

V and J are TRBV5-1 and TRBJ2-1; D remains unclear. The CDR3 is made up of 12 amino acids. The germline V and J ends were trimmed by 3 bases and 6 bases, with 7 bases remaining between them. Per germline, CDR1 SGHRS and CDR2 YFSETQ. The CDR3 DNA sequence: TGCGCCAGCAGCTGGCCTAGCAATGAGCAGTTCTTC. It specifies CASSWPSNEQFF.

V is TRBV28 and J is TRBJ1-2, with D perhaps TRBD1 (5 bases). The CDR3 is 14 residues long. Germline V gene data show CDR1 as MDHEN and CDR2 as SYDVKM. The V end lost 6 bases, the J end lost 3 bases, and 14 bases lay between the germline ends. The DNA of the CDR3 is TGTGCCAGCAGCCCCCGACAGAGTCACTATGGCTACACCTTC. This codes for CASSPRQSHYGYTF.

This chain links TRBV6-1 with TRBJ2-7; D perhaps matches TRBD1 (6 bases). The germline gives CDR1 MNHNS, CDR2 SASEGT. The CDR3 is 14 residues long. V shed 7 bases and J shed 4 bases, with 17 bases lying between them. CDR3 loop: CASITGRGEYEQYV. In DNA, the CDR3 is TGTGCCAGCATAACAGGGAGAGGGGAATACGAGCAGTACGTC.

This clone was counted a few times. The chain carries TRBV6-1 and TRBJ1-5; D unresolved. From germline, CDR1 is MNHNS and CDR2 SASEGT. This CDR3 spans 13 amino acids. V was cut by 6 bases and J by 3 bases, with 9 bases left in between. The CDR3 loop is CASSPRDNQPQHF. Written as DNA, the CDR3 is TGTGCCAGCAGCCCCCGGGACAATCAGCCCCAGCATTTT.

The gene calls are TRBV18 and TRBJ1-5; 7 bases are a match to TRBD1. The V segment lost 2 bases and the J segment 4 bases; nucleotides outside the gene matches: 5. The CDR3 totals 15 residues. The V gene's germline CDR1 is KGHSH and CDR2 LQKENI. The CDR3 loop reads CASSPSTGLNQPQHF. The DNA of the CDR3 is TGTGCCAGCTCACCATCGACAGGGCTTAATCAGCCCCAGCATTTT.